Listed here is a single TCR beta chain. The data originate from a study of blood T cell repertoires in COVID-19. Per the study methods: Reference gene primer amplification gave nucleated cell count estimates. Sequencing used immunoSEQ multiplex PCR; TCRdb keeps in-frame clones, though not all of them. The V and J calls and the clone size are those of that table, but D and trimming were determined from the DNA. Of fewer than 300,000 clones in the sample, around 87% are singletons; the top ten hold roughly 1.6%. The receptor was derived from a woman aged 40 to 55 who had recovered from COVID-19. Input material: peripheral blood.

The CDR3 region is CASTLKEGSHTDTQYF. The DNA of the CDR3 is TGTGCCAGCACCCTAAAGGAGGGCAGCCACACAGATACGCAGTATTTT. This sequence joins TRBV5-4 and TRBJ2-3, with D tentatively TRBD2 (6 bases). The CDR3 covers 16 residues. Germline CDR1 SGHNT, CDR2 YYREEE (reference sequence). V lost 6 bases and J lost 2, with 19 bases in between.